These 21 T cell receptor beta chains originate from one sample sequenced in a study of T cells in Graves' hyperthyroidism and ophthalmopathy. Using RNA transcripts as the source, TCR beta CDR3 regions were amplified. HTBI primers were used for first-round RT-PCR of the TCR CDR3. TCRdb ran MiXCR on the multiplex PCR reads and lists one entry per CDR3 protein. This sample has hundreds of thousands of distinct CDR3 sequences, with approximately 16% found just once. Sequenced input: blood. These receptors originate from a woman between 35 and 50 years old with Graves' ophthalmopathy.

Ten or more counts support this clonotype. The chain has TRBV3-1 and TRBJ2-3; D not certain. CDR3 length: 14 amino acids. Germline values: CDR1 LGHDT, CDR2 YNNKEL (reference sequence). Trimming stripped 3 bases from V and 0 bases from J, with 7 bases between. CDR3 DNA sequence: TGTGCCAGCAGCCAGCAAACAAGCACAGATACGCAGTATTTT. It translates to CASSQQTSTDTQYF.

This chain links TRBV7-2 with TRBJ2-3; D may be TRBD1 (5 bases). The CDR3 spans 14 residues. CDR1 and CDR2 from the germline V gene are SGHTA and FQGNSA. Trimming stripped 1 base from V and 6 bases from J, with 11 bases between. The CDR3 DNA is TGTGCCAGCAGCTTAGTAGGGGTCAGGGATACGCAGTATTTT. Amino acids: CASSLVGVRDTQYF.

The J gene is TRBJ2-5, the V gene TRBV29-1; D ambiguous. Per germline, CDR1 SQVTM and CDR2 ANQGSEA. This CDR3 spans 12 amino acids. With 4 bases removed from V and 2 bases from J, the gap between germline ends came to 8 bases. CDR3 loop: CSVGEMQETQYF. The CDR3 coding sequence is TGCAGCGTTGGCGAGATGCAAGAGACCCAGTACTTC.

This clonotype was recorded at least ten times. This sequence joins TRBV3-1 and TRBJ2-7; tentatively, D is TRBD2 (5 bases). Trimming shortened V by 4 bases and J by 2 bases, and 12 bases separated the two germline ends. Germline V lookup: CDR1 LGHDT, CDR2 YNNKEL (reference sequence). The CDR3 extends over 14 amino acids. The CDR3 coding sequence is TGTGCCAGCAGCCCCCGGGGTGGCCCCTACGAGCAGTACTTC. Translating gives CASSPRGGPYEQYF.

This clonotype was counted between two and nine times. This sequence joins TRBV7-9 and TRBJ2-5; D is uncertain. V dropped 5 bases and J dropped 2 bases, with 9 bases sitting between them. The length of the CDR3 is 13 residues. CDR1 and CDR2 (germline): SEHNR, FQNEAQ (reference sequence). CDR3 region: CASSEFQQETQYF. CDR3 nucleotide sequence: TGTGCCAGCAGCGAGTTTCAACAAGAGACCCAGTACTTC.

This rearrangement joins TRBV12-3 or TRBV12-4 to TRBJ2-1, with D unresolved. V gave up 7 bases and J gave up 8 bases, with 18 bases separating them. The CDR3 has 14 amino acids. The CDR3 coding sequence is TGTGCCAGCACCTCGCTGGACCCGCTGGATGAGCAGTTCTTC. Its protein is CASTSLDPLDEQFF.

This clonotype came up many times. The chain combines TRBV18 with TRBJ2-3, with D hard to call. The germline gives CDR1 KGHSH, CDR2 LQKENI. V was cut by 5 bases and J by 2 bases, with 8 bases left in between. The CDR3 spans 13 residues. CDR3 nucleotides: TGTGCCAGCTCATCAGCCCTCACAGATACGCAGTATTTT. This translates into CASSSALTDTQYF. The full variable domain, rest sourced from reference TRBV18 and TRBJ2-3, is NAGVMQNPRHLVRRRGQEARLRCSPMKGHSHVYWYRQLPEEGLKFMVYLQKENIIDESGMPKERFSAEFPKEGPSILRIQQVVRGDSAAYFCASSSALTDTQYFGPGTRLTVL.

This clonotype showed up many times. The rearrangement uses TRBV11-2 and TRBJ1-6; 8 bases are shared with TRBD1. This CDR3 is 15 amino acids long. Germline lookup yields CDR1 SGHAT and CDR2 FQNNGV. Trimming took 5 bases from V and 9 from J; bases not matched to a gene: 9. The CDR3 bases are TGTGCCAGCAGCGGGGGGGCAGGGGGCGCTTCACCCCTCCACTTT. Translation gives CASSGGAGGASPLHF.

Many counts were recorded for this clonotype. The chain links TRBV28 to TRBJ2-3, with TRBD2 matching over 11 bases. This CDR3 spans 19 amino acids. V lost 6 bases, J lost 3 bases, and 17 bases stayed unmatched. Germline-derived CDR1 and CDR2 are MDHEN and SYDVKM. The CDR3 sequence: CASSPPRGSGRARTDTQYF. CDR3 coding DNA: TGTGCCAGCAGCCCCCCCCGTGGTAGCGGGAGGGCCAGGACAGATACGCAGTATTTT.

This clonotype has at least ten counts. The CDR3 is CASQQLPNYGYTF. The CDR3 DNA is TGTGCCAGCCAACAGTTGCCTAACTATGGCTACACCTTC. This chain uses TRBV7-9 with TRBJ1-2; no clear D. Germline V gene lookup returns CDR1 SEHNR and CDR2 FQNEAQ (reference sequence). V was shortened by 8 bases and J by 0 bases, with 10 bases between the two germline ends. The CDR3 has 13 amino acids.

This clonotype was found many times. The gene calls are TRBV30 and TRBJ2-1; 13 bases fit TRBD2. V lost 1 base to trimming and J lost 7 bases; unmatched junction nucleotides: 7. The CDR3 covers 16 residues. In germline, CDR1 is GTSNPN, CDR2 SVGIG (reference sequence). The CDR3 sequence: CAWSAPGLAGLNEQFF. CDR3 bases: TGTGCCTGGAGTGCCCCGGGACTAGCGGGATTGAATGAGCAGTTCTTC.

The chain couples TRBV19 to TRBJ1-1; D not certain. CDR1 and CDR2 (germline): LNHDA, SQIVND (reference sequence). The CDR3 covers 13 residues. Deletions cut 4 bases from V and 6 bases from J, with 12 bases between. CDR3 coding DNA: TGTGCCAGTAGTACAGCCACCAACGCTGAAGCTTTCTTT. Protein product: CASSTATNAEAFF. Full variable domain (missing parts from reference TRBV19 and TRBJ1-1): DGGITQSPKYLFRKEGQNVTLSCEQNLNHDAMYWYRQDPGQGLRLIYYSQIVNDFQKGDIAEGYSVSREKKESFPLTVTSAQKNPTAFYLCASSTATNAEAFFGQGTRLTVV.

The V gene is TRBV3-1, the J gene TRBJ2-2; D not resolved. Germline V gives CDR1 LGHDT, CDR2 YNNKEL (reference sequence). The CDR3 covers 13 residues. The V gene lost 7 bases and the J gene lost 5 bases, with 11 bases spanning the gap. CDR3 in amino acids: CASTSLNTGELFF. CDR3 DNA sequence: TGTGCCAGCACTAGTTTAAATACCGGGGAGCTGTTTTTT.

This rearrangement joins TRBV5-1 to TRBJ2-2, with TRBD1 identical over 7 bases. J gave up 1 base and V 3 bases, and 6 bases lay outside the gene matches. CDR3 length: 16 residues. Germline values: CDR1 SGHRS, CDR2 YFSETQ. In nucleotides, the CDR3 is TGCGCCAGCAGCTCGAAGGGACAGATGAACACCGGGGAGCTGTTTTTT. It yields the protein CASSSKGQMNTGELFF.

This clonotype was detected a few times. This chain joins TRBV20-1 and TRBJ2-1, with 15 bases fitting TRBD2. Per the germline V gene, CDR1 is DFQATT and CDR2 is SNEGSKA (reference sequence). CDR3 length: 16 residues. J gave up 8 bases and V 6 bases, and 11 bases lay outside the gene matches. The CDR3 sequence is CSARGLAGGVGDEQFF. The CDR3 nucleotides are TGCAGTGCCAGGGGACTAGCGGGAGGCGTTGGCGATGAGCAGTTCTTC.

This clonotype was counted ten times or more. This chain uses TRBV6-1 with TRBJ2-3; TRBD1 might be the D (5 bases). The CDR3 runs to 15 residues. Deletions cut 6 bases from V and 2 bases from J, with 15 bases between. The V gene's germline CDR1 is MNHNS and CDR2 SASEGT. For the CDR3, the DNA is TGTGCCAGCAGCCCTGACAGATTACTCACAGATACGCAGTATTTT. This gives the protein CASSPDRLLTDTQYF.

The sample holds many counts of this clonotype. J is TRBJ2-5 and V is TRBV7-9; TRBD2 might be the D (6 bases). Trimming removed 5 bases at V and 7 bases at J, with 17 bases between. CDR1 SEHNR and CDR2 FQNEAQ come from the germline V gene (reference sequence). The CDR3 contains 14 residues. Written as DNA, the CDR3 is TGTGCCAGCAGCCCCCCGCGGGATCAGGGGACCCAGTACTTC. Residues: CASSPPRDQGTQYF.

This clonotype was seen repeatedly, ten times or more. The chain's CDR3 is CASREPGGAIGELFF. CDR3 bases: TGTGCCAGCAGAGAGCCAGGGGGCGCGATCGGGGAGCTGTTTTTT. The rearrangement links TRBV6-1 to TRBJ2-2; 8 bases align to TRBD1. Germline values: CDR1 MNHNS, CDR2 SASEGT. The CDR3 loop spans 15 amino acids. Trimming removed 6 bases from V and 7 bases from J; junction bases left unmatched: 10.

This clonotype was detected many times. The genes are TRBV28 and TRBJ2-1; 10 bases align to TRBD2. V lost 8 bases, J lost 3 bases, and 10 bases stayed unmatched. This CDR3 comprises 16 residues. Germline V gene data show CDR1 as MDHEN and CDR2 as SYDVKM. Here the CDR3 reads CASATTAGGVYNEQFF. As DNA, the CDR3 is TGTGCCAGCGCTACTACAGCGGGAGGGGTCTACAATGAGCAGTTCTTC.

This clonotype has a handful of counts. This chain links TRBV12-3 or TRBV12-4 with TRBJ1-2, with D unclear. Trimming pared 5 bases from V and 4 bases from J, leaving 5 bases between. This CDR3 is 11 amino acids long. CDR3 nucleotide sequence: TGTGCCAGCAGTCTCACCTATGGCTACACCTTC. Protein product: CASSLTYGYTF.

This clonotype was counted between two and nine times. The chain employs TRBV27 and TRBJ2-2; D call uncertain. Germline V gene data show CDR1 as MNHEY and CDR2 as SMNVEV (reference sequence). The length of the CDR3 is 12 residues. Between the trimmed V and J ends, which lost 5 bases and 7 bases, there was a span of 8 bases. The CDR3 DNA sequence: TGTGCCAGCAGTGGACGAGTCGGGGAGCTGTTTTTT. This sequence encodes CASSGRVGELFF.